In this sample, the clone carrying this T cell receptor (beta chain) turned up a few times. Its antigen is unidentified. The use of a sample-barcoded 5' primer and a J-beta primer mix characterized a second PCR of roughly 6 to 11 cycles. TCRdb re-derived calls from the 5' RACE reads in MiXCR, one entry per CDR3 protein. In the table there are 750,000 to 950,000 distinct CDR3 sequences, roughly 53% of which are singletons. The CDR3 sequence is 19 residues long. Germline CDR1 reads SSHAT; CDR2 reads FNYEAQ (reference sequence). The V gene lost 5 bases and the J gene lost 0 bases, with 20 bases spanning the gap. The sample comes from a study of blood T cells in healthy people across ages. Study context: Template switching caught about one barcoded beta molecule for each two T cells. General study results and limits: In long-lived donors, naive CD4+ cell counts and diversity exceeded those of aged donors. Strongly correlated with naive T cell percentage was TCR beta diversity.

The sample taken for sequencing was blood. This sequence joins TRBV7-7 and TRBJ2-6; D is perhaps TRBD1 or TRBD2 (6 bases each). The source is an older man in good health. CDR3 coding DNA: TGTGCCAGCAGCCGGAAAGGAGGGGGACCTAACTCTGGGGCCAACGTCCTGACTTTC. Translating gives CASSRKGGGPNSGANVLTF.